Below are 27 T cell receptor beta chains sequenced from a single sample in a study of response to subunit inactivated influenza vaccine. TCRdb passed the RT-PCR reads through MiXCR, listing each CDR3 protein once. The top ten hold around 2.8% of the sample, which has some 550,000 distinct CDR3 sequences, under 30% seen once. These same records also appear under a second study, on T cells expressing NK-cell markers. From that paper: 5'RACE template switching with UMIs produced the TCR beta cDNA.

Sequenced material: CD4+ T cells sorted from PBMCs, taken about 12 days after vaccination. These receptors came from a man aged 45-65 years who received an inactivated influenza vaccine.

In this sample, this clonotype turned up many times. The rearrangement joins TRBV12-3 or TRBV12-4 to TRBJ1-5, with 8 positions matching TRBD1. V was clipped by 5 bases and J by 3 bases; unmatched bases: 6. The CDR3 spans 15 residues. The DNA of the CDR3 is TGTGCCAGCAGTCCAGGGGGCGATTTCAATCAGCCCCAGCATTTT. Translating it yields CASSPGGDFNQPQHF.

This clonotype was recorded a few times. CDR3 sequence (DNA): TGCAGCGTACGAGGGAGTGGGGGGGAGACCCAGTACTTC. The encoded protein is CSVRGSGGETQYF. The chain employs TRBV29-1 and TRBJ2-5; weak D call: TRBD2 (6 bases). CDR3 length: 13 residues. V lost 6 bases, J lost 5 bases, and 16 bases lay in between. CDR1 and CDR2 from the germline V gene are SQVTM and ANQGSEA.

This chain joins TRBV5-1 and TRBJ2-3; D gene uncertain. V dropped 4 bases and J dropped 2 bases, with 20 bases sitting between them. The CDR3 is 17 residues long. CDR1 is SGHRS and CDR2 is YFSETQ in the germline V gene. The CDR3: CASSRGVVSRYTDTQYF. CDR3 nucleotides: TGCGCCAGCAGCCGCGGAGTTGTCTCGCGGTACACAGATACGCAGTATTTT.

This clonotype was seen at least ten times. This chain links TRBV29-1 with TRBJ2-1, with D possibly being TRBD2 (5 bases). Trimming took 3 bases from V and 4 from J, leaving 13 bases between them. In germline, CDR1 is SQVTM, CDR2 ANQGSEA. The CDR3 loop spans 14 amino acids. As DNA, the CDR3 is TGCAGCGTTGATCTAGCAACCCGATACAATGAGCAGTTCTTC. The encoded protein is CSVDLATRYNEQFF.

The CDR3 nucleotides are TGTGCCATCAGCCCGACAGGGAGCGAGACCCAGTACTTC. Translation gives CAISPTGSETQYF. The V gene is TRBV10-3, the J gene TRBJ2-5, with 7 bases lining up with TRBD1. After removal of 6 bases from V and 5 bases from J, the junction contained 6 bases not matched to a gene. There are 13 residues in the CDR3. Germline V lookup: CDR1 ENHRY, CDR2 SYGVKD.

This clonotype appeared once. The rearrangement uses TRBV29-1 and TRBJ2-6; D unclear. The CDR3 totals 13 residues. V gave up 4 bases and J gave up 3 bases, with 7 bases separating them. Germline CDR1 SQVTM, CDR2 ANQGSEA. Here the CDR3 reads CSVGRVGANVLTF. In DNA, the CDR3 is TGCAGCGTTGGTCGGGTTGGGGCCAACGTCCTGACTTTC. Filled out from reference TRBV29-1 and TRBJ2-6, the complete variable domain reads SAVISQKPSRDICQRGTSLTIQCQVDSQVTMMFWYRQQPGQSLTLIATANQGSEATYESGFVIDKFPISRPNLTFSTLTVSNMSPEDSSIYLCSVGRVGANVLTFGAGSRLTVL.

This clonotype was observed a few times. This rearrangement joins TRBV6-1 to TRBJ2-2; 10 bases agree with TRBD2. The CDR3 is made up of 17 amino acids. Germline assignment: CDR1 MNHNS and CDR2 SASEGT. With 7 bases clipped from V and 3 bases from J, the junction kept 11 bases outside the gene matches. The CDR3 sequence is CASKKIGTSEDTGELFF. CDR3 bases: TGTGCCAGCAAGAAAATAGGGACTAGCGAGGACACCGGGGAGCTGTTTTTT.

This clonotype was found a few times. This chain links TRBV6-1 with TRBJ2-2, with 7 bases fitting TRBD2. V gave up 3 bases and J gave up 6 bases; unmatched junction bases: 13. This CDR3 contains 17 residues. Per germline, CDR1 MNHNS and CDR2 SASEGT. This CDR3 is CASSELAGQGRSGELFF. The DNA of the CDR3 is TGTGCCAGCAGTGAGTTAGCGGGCCAGGGCCGGTCCGGGGAGCTGTTTTTT.

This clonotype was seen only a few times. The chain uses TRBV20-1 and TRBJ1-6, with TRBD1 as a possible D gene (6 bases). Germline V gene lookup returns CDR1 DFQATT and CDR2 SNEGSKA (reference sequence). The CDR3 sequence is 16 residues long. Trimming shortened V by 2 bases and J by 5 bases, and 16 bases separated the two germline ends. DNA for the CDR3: TGCAGTGCTAGAAACCCAGCCAGGGGAAATAATTCACCCCTCCACTTT. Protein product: CSARNPARGNNSPLHF.

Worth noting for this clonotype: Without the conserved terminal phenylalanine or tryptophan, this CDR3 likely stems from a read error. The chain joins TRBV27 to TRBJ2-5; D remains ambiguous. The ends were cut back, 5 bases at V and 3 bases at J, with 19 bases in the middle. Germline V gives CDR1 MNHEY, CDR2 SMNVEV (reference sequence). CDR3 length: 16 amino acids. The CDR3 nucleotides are TGTGCCAGCAGTCCCCTATACACAGAAGGGAAAGAGACCCAGTACATC. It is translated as CASSPLYTEGKETQYI.

The CDR3: CAISGGLAGLNIQYF. CDR3 DNA: TGTGCCATCAGTGGGGGACTAGCGGGACTAAACATTCAGTACTTC. The chain joins TRBV10-3 to TRBJ2-4; 13 bases are shared with TRBD2. V was pared by 4 bases and J by 6 bases, with 3 bases of the junction left unmatched. CDR1 and CDR2 from the germline V gene are ENHRY and SYGVKD. This CDR3 has 15 amino acids.

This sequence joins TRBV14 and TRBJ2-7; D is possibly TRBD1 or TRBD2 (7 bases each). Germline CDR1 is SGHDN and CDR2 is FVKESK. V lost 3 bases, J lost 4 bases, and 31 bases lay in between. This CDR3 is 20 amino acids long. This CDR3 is CASSQGGPGGRPVSLYEQYF. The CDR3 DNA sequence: TGTGCCAGCAGCCAGGGAGGGCCAGGGGGACGCCCGGTGTCCCTTTACGAGCAGTACTTC.

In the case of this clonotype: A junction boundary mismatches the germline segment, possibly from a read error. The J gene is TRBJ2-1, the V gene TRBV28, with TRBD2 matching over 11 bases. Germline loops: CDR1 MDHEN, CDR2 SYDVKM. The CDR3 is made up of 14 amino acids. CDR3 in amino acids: CASSQTSGTYERFF. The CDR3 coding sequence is TGTGCCAGCAGTCAGACTAGCGGGACCTATGAGCGGTTCTTC.

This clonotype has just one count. The CDR3 loop is CASSESRRGTGELFF. The CDR3 region has the DNA TGTGCCAGCAGTGAAAGTAGGAGGGGCACCGGGGAGCTGTTTTTT. This sequence joins TRBV6-1 and TRBJ2-2, with a tentative D call TRBD2 (6 bases). V was cut by 2 bases and J by 4 bases, with 11 bases left in between. CDR1 is MNHNS and CDR2 is SASEGT in the germline V gene. The CDR3 consists of 15 residues.

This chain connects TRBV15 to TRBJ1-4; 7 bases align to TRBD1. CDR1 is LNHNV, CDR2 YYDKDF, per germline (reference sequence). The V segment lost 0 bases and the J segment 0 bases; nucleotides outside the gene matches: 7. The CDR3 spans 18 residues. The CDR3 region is CATSRDYGTAPTNEKLFF. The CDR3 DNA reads TGTGCCACCAGCAGAGATTACGGGACAGCGCCAACTAATGAAAAACTGTTTTTT.

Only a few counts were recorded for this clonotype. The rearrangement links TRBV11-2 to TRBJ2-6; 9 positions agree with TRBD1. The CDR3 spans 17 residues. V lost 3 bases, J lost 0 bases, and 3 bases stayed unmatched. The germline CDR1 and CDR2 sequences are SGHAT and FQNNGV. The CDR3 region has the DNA TGTGCCAGCAGCTTTGGGACAGGGAGCTCTGGGGCCAACGTCCTGACTTTC. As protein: CASSFGTGSSGANVLTF.

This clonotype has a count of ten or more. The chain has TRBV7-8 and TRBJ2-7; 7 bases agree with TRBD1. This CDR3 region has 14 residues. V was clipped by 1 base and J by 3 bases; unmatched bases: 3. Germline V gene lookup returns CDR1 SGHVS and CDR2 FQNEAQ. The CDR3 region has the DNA TGTGCCAGCAGCTTAGGTACAGGGGTCTACGAGCAGTACTTC. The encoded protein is CASSLGTGVYEQYF.

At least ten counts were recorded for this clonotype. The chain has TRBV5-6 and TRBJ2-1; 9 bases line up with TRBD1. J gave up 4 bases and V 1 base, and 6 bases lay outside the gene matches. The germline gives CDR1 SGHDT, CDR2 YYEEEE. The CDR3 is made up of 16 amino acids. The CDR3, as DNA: TGTGCCAGCAGCTTGAAGGACAGGGGATCGTACAATGAGCAGTTCTTC. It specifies CASSLKDRGSYNEQFF.

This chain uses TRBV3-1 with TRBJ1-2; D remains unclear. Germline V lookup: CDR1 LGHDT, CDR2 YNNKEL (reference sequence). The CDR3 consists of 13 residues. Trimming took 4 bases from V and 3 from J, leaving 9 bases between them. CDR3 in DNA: TGTGCCAGCAGCCCCAGGAGGGACTATGGCTACACCTTC. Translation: CASSPRRDYGYTF.

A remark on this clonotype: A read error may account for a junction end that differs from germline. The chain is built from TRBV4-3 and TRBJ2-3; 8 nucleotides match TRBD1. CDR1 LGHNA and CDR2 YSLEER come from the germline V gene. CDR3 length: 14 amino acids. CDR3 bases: TGCGCCAGAAGCCAGGGGGCAACGGCAGATACGCAGTATTTT. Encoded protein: CARSQGATADTQYF.

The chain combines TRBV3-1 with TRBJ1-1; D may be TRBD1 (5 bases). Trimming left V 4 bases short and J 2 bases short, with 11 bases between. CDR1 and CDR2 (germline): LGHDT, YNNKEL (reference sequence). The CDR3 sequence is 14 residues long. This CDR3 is CASSRAGANTEAFF. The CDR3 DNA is TGTGCCAGCAGCCGCGCCGGGGCAAACACTGAAGCTTTCTTT.

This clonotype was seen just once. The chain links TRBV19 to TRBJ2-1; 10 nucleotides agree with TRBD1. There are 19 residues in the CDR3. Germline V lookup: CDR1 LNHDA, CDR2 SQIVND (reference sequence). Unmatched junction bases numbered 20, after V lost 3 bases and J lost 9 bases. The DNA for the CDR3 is TGTGCCAGTAGTATCCGTGAAAACAGACAGGGGGCCATATTTCTTGAGCAGTTCTTC. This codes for CASSIRENRQGAIFLEQFF.

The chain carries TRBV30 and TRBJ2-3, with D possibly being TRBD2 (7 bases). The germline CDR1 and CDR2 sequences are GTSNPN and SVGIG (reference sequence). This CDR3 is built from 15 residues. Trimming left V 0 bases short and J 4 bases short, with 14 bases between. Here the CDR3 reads CAWSVGVGGPDTQYF. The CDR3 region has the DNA TGTGCCTGGAGTGTAGGGGTCGGGGGGCCAGATACGCAGTATTTT.

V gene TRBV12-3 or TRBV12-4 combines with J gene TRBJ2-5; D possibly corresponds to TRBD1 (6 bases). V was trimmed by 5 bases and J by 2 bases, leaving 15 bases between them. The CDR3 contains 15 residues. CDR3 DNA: TGTGCCAGCAGTAAAGTAGGGCAGGGGCAAGAGACCCAGTACTTC. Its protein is CASSKVGQGQETQYF.

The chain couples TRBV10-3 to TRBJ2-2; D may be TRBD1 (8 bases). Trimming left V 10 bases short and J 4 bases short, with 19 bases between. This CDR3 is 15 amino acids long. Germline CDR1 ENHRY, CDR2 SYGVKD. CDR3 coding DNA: TGTGCCACTTACGGACAGGGAGGGGCCACCGGGGAGCTGTTTTTT. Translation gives CATYGQGGATGELFF.

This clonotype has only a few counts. This chain's CDR3 is CASTIGAAGYTF. CDR3 DNA sequence: TGTGCCAGCACCATTGGGGCGGCTGGCTACACCTTC. The chain is built from TRBV2 and TRBJ1-2; perhaps TRBD1 as D (5 bases). The CDR3 runs to 12 residues. Per the germline V gene, CDR1 is SNHLY and CDR2 is FYNNEI. Trimming took off 7 bases at V and 7 bases at J, with 13 bases between the two ends. The whole variable domain, remainder taken from reference TRBV2 and TRBJ1-2, is EPEVTQTPSHQVTQMGQEVILRCVPISNHLYFYWYRQILGQKVEFLVSFYNNEISEKSEIFDDQFSVERPDGSNFTLKIRSTKLEDSAMYFCASTIGAAGYTFGSGTRLTVV.

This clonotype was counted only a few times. CDR3 sequence (DNA): TGTGCCAGCAGCCTCAAAGGTGGGTTAGCTTTCTTT. Its translation: CASSLKGGLAFF. The chain has TRBV5-6 and TRBJ1-1; no clear D. Per germline, CDR1 SGHDT and CDR2 YYEEEE. The CDR3 consists of 12 residues. The germline V and J ends were trimmed by 4 bases and 10 bases, with 14 bases remaining between them.